This is a list of T cell receptor beta chains from one sample in a study of control samples from healthy donors and cancer patients. TCRdb's table, derived via immunoSEQ multiplex PCR, lists solely in-frame clones and lacks some. The table has about 79,000 clones, approximately 93% seen once. The sample consisted of PBMCs. The source is a woman in her thirties or forties with lung cancer. The CDR3 runs from the conserved cysteine through the conserved F or W. The D gene is left open where the match is weak. Rows give clone size only sometimes, using once, few, many, or a class for an expanded clone.

V	size	D	J	CDR3	DNA
TRBV19	NA	NA	TRBJ1-2	CASSDWTSGYTF	TGTGCCAGTAGTGATTGGACAAGTGGCTACACCTTC
TRBV5-1	NA	NA	TRBJ1-4	CASSSGGITNEKLFF	TGCGCCAGCAGCTCGGGGGGAATCACTAATGAAAAACTGTTTTTT
TRBV6-4	NA	NA	TRBJ1-5	CTGTKEGNQPQHF	TGTACCGGGACGAAGGAGGGCAATCAGCCCCAGCATTTT
TRBV15	NA	NA	TRBJ1-2	CATSRAGATSNYGYTF	TGTGCCACCAGCAGGGCAGGGGCGACCTCTAACTATGGCTACACCTTC
TRBV2	NA	TRBD1	TRBJ1-2	CASSETGGAGSYGYTF	TGTGCCAGCAGTGAGACAGGGGGCGCGGGTAGCTATGGCTACACCTTC
TRBV19	NA	NA	TRBJ1-6	CASSIGRDINSPLHF	TGTGCCAGTAGTATTGGTCGGGACATAAATTCACCCCTCCACTTT
TRBV2	NA	NA	TRBJ2-7	CASSEARTGDYEQYF	TGTGCCAGCAGTGAAGCGCGAACAGGCGACTACGAGCAGTACTTC
TRBV5-1	few	NA	TRBJ2-2	CASSNGQPGELFF	TGCGCCAGCAGCAACGGACAGCCCGGGGAGCTGTTTTTT
TRBV28	once	TRBD1	TRBJ1-2	CASSLIKGQGSHGYTF	TGTGCCAGCAGTTTAATAAAGGGACAGGGATCCCATGGCTACACCTTC
TRBV7-9	NA	TRBD1	TRBJ2-2	CASSLGQGAIDGELFF	TGTGCCAGCAGCTTAGGACAGGGGGCCATTGACGGGGAGCTGTTTTTT
TRBV2	NA	TRBD1	TRBJ1-5	CASSLGQADYQPQHF	TGTGCCAGCAGTTTGGGACAGGCCGACTATCAGCCCCAGCATTTT
TRBV14	NA	TRBD1	TRBJ1-2	CASSQGAGGFYGYTF	TGTGCCAGCAGCCAAGGTGCAGGGGGCTTCTATGGCTACACCTTC
TRBV9	NA	TRBD2	TRBJ2-3	CASSVYSSGGNPDTQYF	TGTGCCAGCAGCGTATATTCTAGCGGGGGGAACCCAGATACGCAGTATTTT
TRBV28	few	NA	TRBJ1-4	CASSLLGEATNEKLFF	TGTGCCAGCAGTTTACTAGGGGAAGCAACTAATGAAAAACTGTTTTTT
TRBV18	NA	NA	TRBJ1-1	CASSPGMIGTNTEAFF	TGTGCCAGCTCACCGGGAATGATCGGGACTAACACTGAAGCTTTCTTT
TRBV11-1	NA	NA	TRBJ1-1	CASSLRSGTNTEAFF	TGTGCCAGCAGCTTACGATCGGGGACGAACACTGAAGCTTTCTTT
TRBV6-5	NA	TRBD1	TRBJ1-6	CASRQGNSPLHF	TGTGCCAGCAGACAGGGGAATTCACCCCTCCACTTT
TRBV5-4	NA	NA	TRBJ2-4	CASSTAGAVRNIQYF	TGTGCCAGCAGTACCGCGGGGGCGGTGAGAAACATTCAGTACTTC
TRBV6-6	NA	NA	TRBJ2-7	CASSPPGGSYEQYF	TGTGCCAGCAGCCCACCCGGAGGTTCCTACGAGCAGTACTTC
TRBV5-1	NA	NA	TRBJ1-3	CASSLIGFGNTIYF	TGCGCCAGCAGCTTGATTGGGTTTGGAAACACCATATATTTT
TRBV18	NA	NA	TRBJ2-7	CASREGGQNIYEQYF	TGTGCCAGCAGAGAGGGGGGACAGAACATCTACGAGCAGTACTTC
TRBV29-1	NA	NA	TRBJ1-1	CSVRVNTEAFF	TGCAGCGTCCGGGTTAACACTGAAGCTTTCTTT
TRBV5-4	NA	NA	TRBJ1-2	CASSLGNYGYTF	TGTGCCAGCAGCTTGGGAAACTATGGCTACACCTTC
TRBV7-8	NA	TRBD1	TRBJ1-2	CASSEGTGFGYTF	TGTGCCAGCAGCGAGGGGACAGGGTTCGGCTACACCTTC
TRBV7-8	NA	TRBD1	TRBJ1-3	CASSGGSNTIYF	TGTGCCAGCTCAGGGGGAAGTAACACCATATATTTT
TRBV5-1	NA	TRBD2	TRBJ2-5	CASSLFTGLALGGTQYF	TGCGCCAGCAGCTTGTTCACAGGACTAGCGCTCGGCGGGACCCAGTACTTC
TRBV5-1	once	TRBD1	TRBJ2-7	CASSLTGGIYEQYF	TGCGCCAGCAGCTTGACAGGGGGAATATACGAGCAGTACTTC
TRBV5-4	NA	NA	TRBJ2-3	CASSFGGGGTDTQYF	TGTGCCAGCAGCTTTGGGGGTGGCGGCACAGATACGCAGTATTTT
TRBV18	NA	NA	TRBJ2-2	CASSPEARGELFF	TGTGCCAGCTCACCAGAGGCACGAGGGGAGCTGTTTTTT
TRBV5-1	NA	NA	TRBJ1-6	CASSLGGAQRSPLHF	TGCGCCAGCAGCTTGGGGGGGGCGCAGCGATCACCCCTCCACTTT
TRBV10-3	NA	TRBD1	TRBJ2-1	CAISELGQILGNEQFF	TGTGCCATCAGTGAGTTGGGACAGATCCTGGGGAATGAGCAGTTCTTC
TRBV27	NA	NA	TRBJ1-1	CASSAGEFFTEAFF	TGTGCCAGCAGCGCGGGGGAGTTCTTCACTGAAGCTTTCTTT
TRBV28	NA	NA	TRBJ2-7	CASRDTYEQYF	TGTGCCAGCCGGGATACCTACGAGCAGTACTTC
TRBV3-1/TRBV3-2	NA	NA	TRBJ2-5	CASSQAPMIGTQYF	TGTGCCAGCAGCCAAGCCCCCATGATTGGGACCCAGTACTTC
TRBV18	NA	NA	TRBJ2-1	CASSPGENEQFF	TGTGCCAGCTCACCAGGGGAAAATGAGCAGTTCTTC
TRBV10-3	NA	NA	TRBJ1-2	CAINVGGGYTF	TGTGCCATCAACGTAGGGGGAGGCTACACCTTC
TRBV25-1	NA	NA	TRBJ1-1	CASSGGSHTEAFF	TGTGCCAGCAGTGGAGGGAGTCACACTGAAGCTTTCTTT
TRBV27	NA	NA	TRBJ2-1	CASSSFSNEQFF	TGTGCCAGCAGTTCGTTTAGCAATGAGCAGTTCTTC
TRBV6-4	few	NA	TRBJ1-1	CASRRGTEAFF	TGTGCCAGCAGGCGAGGGACCGAAGCTTTCTTT
TRBV24-1	NA	NA	TRBJ1-5	CATTEGSNQPQHF	TGTGCCACCACCGAAGGGTCCAATCAGCCCCAGCATTTT
TRBV5-6	NA	TRBD1	TRBJ1-6	CASSHRQGTYNSPLHF	TGTGCCAGCAGCCACAGACAGGGGACCTATAATTCACCCCTCCACTTT
TRBV5-4	NA	TRBD1	TRBJ1-3	CASSAPTGDSGNTIYF	TGTGCCAGCAGCGCCCCGACAGGGGATTCTGGAAACACCATATATTTT
TRBV11-2	NA	NA	TRBJ1-6	CASSLDFAGIVHF	TGTGCCAGCAGCTTAGATTTTGCGGGAATAGTCCACTTT
TRBV10-3	NA	NA	TRBJ2-3	CAISESQNTDTQYF	TGTGCCATCAGTGAGTCCCAGAACACAGATACGCAGTATTTT
TRBV19	NA	NA	TRBJ1-1	CASSIGGRPVNTEAFF	TGTGCCAGTAGTATAGGTGGGAGACCGGTGAACACTGAAGCTTTCTTT
TRBV10-3	NA	TRBD1	TRBJ2-2	CAISEGQGDTGELFF	TGTGCCATCAGTGAGGGACAGGGTGATACCGGGGAGCTGTTTTTT
TRBV6-4	NA	NA	TRBJ2-5	CASSDHPQERQEQETQYF	TGTGCCAGCAGTGACCACCCGCAGGAGCGTCAGGAGCAAGAGACCCAGTACTTC
TRBV4-1	few	NA	TRBJ1-3	CASSLDKKQGNTIYF	TGCGCCAGCAGCCTGGACAAAAAACAGGGAAACACCATATATTTT
TRBV7-9	once	TRBD2	TRBJ2-1	CASSLSDGGSYNEQFF	TGTGCCAGCAGCTTATCGGACGGGGGGAGCTACAATGAGCAGTTCTTC
TRBV9	NA	TRBD1	TRBJ1-1	CASSAGTANTEAFF	TGTGCCAGCAGCGCGGGGACAGCGAACACTGAAGCTTTCTTT
TRBV27	once	NA	TRBJ2-5	CASSGIQETQYF	TGTGCCAGCTCGGGAATCCAAGAGACCCAGTACTTC
TRBV10-3	NA	TRBD1	TRBJ1-3	CAIRGQANSGNTIYF	TGTGCCATCAGAGGACAGGCTAACTCTGGAAACACCATATATTTT
TRBV5-1	NA	NA	TRBJ1-2	CASSLISTGGGGNYGYTF	TGCGCCAGCAGCCTGATCTCTACCGGGGGAGGAGGAAACTATGGCTACACCTTC
TRBV6-2/TRBV6-3	NA	NA	TRBJ1-5	CASSYQNYQPQHF	TGTGCCAGCAGTTACCAGAACTATCAGCCCCAGCATTTT
TRBV7-2	NA	TRBD2	TRBJ2-2	CASSWASGGAGELFF	TGTGCCAGCAGCTGGGCTAGCGGGGGGGCCGGGGAGCTGTTTTTT